This TCR beta chain was sequenced in a study of cytomegalovirus exposure and HLA in healthy donors. The V gene end was trimmed by 2 bases and the J gene end by 2 bases; junction bases not matched to a gene: 4. From germline, CDR1 is SGHNT and CDR2 YYREEE (reference sequence). The length of the CDR3 is 15 residues. Researchers ran the PCR with 60 Vbeta and 13 Jbeta primers. In the authors' methods: Later work found 65 million to 85 million unique TCR beta chains, with 9 million to 13 million shared. TCRdb's copy holds only in-frame clones and misses some; the assay was immunoSEQ multiplex PCR. The V and J calls and clone size were taken over from that table, and D and trimming were inferred from the DNA. The profile shows roughly 100,000 clones, 69% of them singletons.

This TCR came from a man in his thirties or forties in good health and CMV-seronegative. The V and J genes are TRBV5-4 and TRBJ2-7; 10 positions match TRBD2. The specimen sequenced was PBMCs. The CDR3 reads CASSFGGTSAYEQYF. CDR3 nucleotides: TGTGCCAGCAGCTTCGGGGGGACTAGCGCCTACGAGCAGTACTTC.